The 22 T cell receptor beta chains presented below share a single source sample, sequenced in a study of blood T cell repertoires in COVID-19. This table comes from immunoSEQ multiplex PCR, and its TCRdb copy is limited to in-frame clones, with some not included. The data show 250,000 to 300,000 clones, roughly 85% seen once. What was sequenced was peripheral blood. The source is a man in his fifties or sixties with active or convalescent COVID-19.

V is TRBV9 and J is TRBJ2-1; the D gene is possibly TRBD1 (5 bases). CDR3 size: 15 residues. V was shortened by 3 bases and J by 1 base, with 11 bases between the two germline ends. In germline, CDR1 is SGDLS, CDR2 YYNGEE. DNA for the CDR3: TGTGCCAGCAGCGGAGGAAACAGGTCCTACAATGAGCAGTTCTTC. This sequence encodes CASSGGNRSYNEQFF.

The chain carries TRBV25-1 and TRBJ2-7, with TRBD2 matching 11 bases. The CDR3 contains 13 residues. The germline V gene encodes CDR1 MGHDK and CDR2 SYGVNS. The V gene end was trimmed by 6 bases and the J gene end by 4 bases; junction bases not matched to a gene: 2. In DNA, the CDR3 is TGTGCCAGCAGCGGGACTAGCGGATACGAGCAGTACTTC. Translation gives CASSGTSGYEQYF.

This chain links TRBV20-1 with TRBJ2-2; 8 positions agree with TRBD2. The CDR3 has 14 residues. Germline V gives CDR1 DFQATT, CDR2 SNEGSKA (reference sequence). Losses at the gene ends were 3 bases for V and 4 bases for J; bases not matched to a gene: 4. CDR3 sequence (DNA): TGCAGTGCTAGTGCGAGCGGGGGCACCGGGGAGCTGTTTTTT. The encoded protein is CSASASGGTGELFF.

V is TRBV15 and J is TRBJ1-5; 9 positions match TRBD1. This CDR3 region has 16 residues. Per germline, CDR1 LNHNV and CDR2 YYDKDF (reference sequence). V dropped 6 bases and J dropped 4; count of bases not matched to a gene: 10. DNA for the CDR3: TGTGCCACCAGGAGCTCCACAGGGGGCCCTAATCAGCCCCAGCATTTT. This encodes CATRSSTGGPNQPQHF.

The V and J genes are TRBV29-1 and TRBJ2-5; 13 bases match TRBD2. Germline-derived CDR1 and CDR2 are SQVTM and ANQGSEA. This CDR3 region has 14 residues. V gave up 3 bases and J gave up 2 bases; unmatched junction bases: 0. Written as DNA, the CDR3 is TGCAGCGTTGAGACTAGCGGGAGGCAAGAGACCCAGTACTTC. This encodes CSVETSGRQETQYF.

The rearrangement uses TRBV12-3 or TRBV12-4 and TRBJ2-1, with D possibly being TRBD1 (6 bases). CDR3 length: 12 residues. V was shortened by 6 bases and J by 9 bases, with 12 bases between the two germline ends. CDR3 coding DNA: TGTGCCAGCAGGGTAGGGGGTCTTGAGCAGTTCTTC. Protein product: CASRVGGLEQFF.

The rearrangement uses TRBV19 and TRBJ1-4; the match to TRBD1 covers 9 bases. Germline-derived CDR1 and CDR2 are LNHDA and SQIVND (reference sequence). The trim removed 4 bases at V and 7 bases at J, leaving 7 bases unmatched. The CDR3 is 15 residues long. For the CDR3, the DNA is TGTGCCAGTAGTACCCGGGACAGGGCCCCTGAAAAACTGTTTTTT. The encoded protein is CASSTRDRAPEKLFF.

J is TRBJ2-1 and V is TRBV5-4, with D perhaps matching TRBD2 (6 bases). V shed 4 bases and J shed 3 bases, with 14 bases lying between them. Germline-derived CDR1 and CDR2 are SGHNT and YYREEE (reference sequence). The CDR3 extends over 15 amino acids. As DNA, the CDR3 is TGTGCCAGCAGCGGCGGGACTTTACGCTACAATGAGCAGTTCTTC. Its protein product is CASSGGTLRYNEQFF.

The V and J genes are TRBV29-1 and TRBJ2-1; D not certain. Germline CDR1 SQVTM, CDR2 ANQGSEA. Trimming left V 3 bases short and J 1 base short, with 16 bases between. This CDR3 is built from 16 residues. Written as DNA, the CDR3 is TGCAGCGTTGAGCCAAGCGAGCGTAGGTCCTACAATGAGCAGTTCTTC. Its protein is CSVEPSERRSYNEQFF.

CDR3 sequence (DNA): TGTGCCAGCAGCCAAGGACGGGGGAACTATGGCTACACCTTC. Translating it yields CASSQGRGNYGYTF. The V gene is TRBV3-1 (or the pseudogene TRBV3-2), the J gene TRBJ1-2, with D tentatively TRBD1 (5 bases). V was clipped by 1 base and J by 2 bases, with 8 bases between them. CDR1 is LGHDT and CDR2 is YNNKEL in the germline V gene (reference sequence). The CDR3 covers 14 residues.

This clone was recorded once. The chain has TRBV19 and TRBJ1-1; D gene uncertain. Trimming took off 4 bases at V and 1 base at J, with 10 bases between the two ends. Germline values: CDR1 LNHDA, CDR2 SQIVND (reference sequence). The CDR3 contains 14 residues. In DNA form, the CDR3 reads TGTGCCAGTAGTACCCCTTTCGGGAACACTGAAGCTTTCTTT. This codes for CASSTPFGNTEAFF.

DNA of the CDR3: TGTGCCAGTAGTATGGTCAGCTCCTACGAGCAGTACTTC. Translated, it gives CASSMVSSYEQYF. The chain recombines TRBV19 with TRBJ2-7; D unclear. Germline loops: CDR1 LNHDA, CDR2 SQIVND (reference sequence). The CDR3 runs to 13 residues. Trimming removed 3 bases from V and 0 bases from J, with 6 bases in between.

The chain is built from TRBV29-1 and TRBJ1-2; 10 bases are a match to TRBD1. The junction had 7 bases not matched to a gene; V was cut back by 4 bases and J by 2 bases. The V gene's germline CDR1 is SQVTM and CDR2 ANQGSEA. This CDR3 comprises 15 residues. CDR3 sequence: CSVADRGLGNYGYTF. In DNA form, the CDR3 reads TGCAGCGTTGCGGACAGGGGGTTAGGCAACTATGGCTACACCTTC.

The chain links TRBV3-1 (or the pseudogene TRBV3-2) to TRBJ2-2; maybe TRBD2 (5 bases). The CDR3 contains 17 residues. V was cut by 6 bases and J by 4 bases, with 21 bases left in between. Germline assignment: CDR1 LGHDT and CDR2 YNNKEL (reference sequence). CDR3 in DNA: TGTGCCAGCAGTGTCTCTACCACTAGTTTGGGCACCGGGGAGCTGTTTTTT. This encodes CASSVSTTSLGTGELFF.

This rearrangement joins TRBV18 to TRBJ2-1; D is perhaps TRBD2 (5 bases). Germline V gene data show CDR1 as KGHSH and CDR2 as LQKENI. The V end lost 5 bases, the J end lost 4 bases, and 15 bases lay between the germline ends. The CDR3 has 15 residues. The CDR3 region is CASSSPSGGYNEQFF. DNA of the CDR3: TGTGCCAGCTCATCCCCGTCGGGCGGGTACAATGAGCAGTTCTTC. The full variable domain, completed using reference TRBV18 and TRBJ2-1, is NAGVMQNPRHLVRRRGQEARLRCSPMKGHSHVYWYRQLPEEGLKFMVYLQKENIIDESGMPKERFSAEFPKEGPSILRIQQVVRGDSAAYFCASSSPSGGYNEQFFGPGTRLTVL.

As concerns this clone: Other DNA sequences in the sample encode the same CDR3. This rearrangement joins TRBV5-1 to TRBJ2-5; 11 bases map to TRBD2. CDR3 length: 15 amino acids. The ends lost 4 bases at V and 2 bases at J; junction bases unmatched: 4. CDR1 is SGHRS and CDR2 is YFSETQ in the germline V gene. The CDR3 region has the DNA TGCGCCAGCAGCCCGGGACTAGCGGAACAAGAGACCCAGTACTTC. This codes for CASSPGLAEQETQYF.

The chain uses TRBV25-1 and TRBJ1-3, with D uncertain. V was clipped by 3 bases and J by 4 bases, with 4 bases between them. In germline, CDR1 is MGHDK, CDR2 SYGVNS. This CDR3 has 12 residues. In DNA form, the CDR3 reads TGTGCCAGCAGTGACTCGGGAAACACCATATATTTT. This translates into CASSDSGNTIYF.

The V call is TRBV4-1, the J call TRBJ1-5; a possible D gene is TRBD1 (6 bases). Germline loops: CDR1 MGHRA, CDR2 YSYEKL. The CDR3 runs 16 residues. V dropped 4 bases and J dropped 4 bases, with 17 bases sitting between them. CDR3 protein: CASSRTDGTINQPQHF. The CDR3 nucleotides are TGCGCCAGCAGCCGGACCGACGGGACAATTAATCAGCCCCAGCATTTT.

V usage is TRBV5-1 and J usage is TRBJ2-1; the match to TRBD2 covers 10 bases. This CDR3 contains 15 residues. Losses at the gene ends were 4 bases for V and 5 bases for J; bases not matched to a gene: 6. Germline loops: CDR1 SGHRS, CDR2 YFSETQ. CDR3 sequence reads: CASSPGLADDNEQFF. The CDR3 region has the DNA TGCGCCAGCAGCCCCGGACTAGCGGACGACAATGAGCAGTTCTTC.

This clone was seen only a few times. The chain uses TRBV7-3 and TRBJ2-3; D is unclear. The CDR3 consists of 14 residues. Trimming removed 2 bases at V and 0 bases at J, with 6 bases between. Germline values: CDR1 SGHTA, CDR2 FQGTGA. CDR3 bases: TGTGCCAGCAGCTTAGTAGCTAGCACAGATACGCAGTATTTT. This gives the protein CASSLVASTDTQYF.

The CDR3 sequence: CASSLGLGGGRNEQFF. DNA for the CDR3: TGCGCCAGCAGCTTGGGGCTAGGCGGGGGGAGAAATGAGCAGTTCTTC. J is TRBJ2-1 and V is TRBV5-1, with 8 bases aligning to TRBD2. Germline V lookup: CDR1 SGHRS, CDR2 YFSETQ. Losses at the gene ends were 0 bases for V and 7 bases for J; bases not matched to a gene: 9. The CDR3 covers 16 residues.

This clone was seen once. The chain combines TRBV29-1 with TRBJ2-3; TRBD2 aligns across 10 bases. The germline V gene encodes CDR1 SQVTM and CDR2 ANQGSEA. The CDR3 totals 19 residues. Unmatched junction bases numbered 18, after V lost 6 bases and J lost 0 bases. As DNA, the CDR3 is TGCAGCGTGTCCGGTTGGCGGGCTAGCGGGAGAACGAGCACAGATACGCAGTATTTT. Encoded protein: CSVSGWRASGRTSTDTQYF.